This TCR beta chain derives from a study of CD8+ T cells in alopecia areata. About the research overall: Disease severity was quantified as SALT score of affected scalp area. Study-level findings and limits: The study found that many expanded lesional clones persisted in scalp and blood during tofacitinib. There was only one nonresponder, so it was unclear how baseline CD8+ expansion relates to response.

Specified treatment: oral pan-JAK inhibitor, 5-10 mg twice daily. It was from alopecia areata patients that lesional scalp punch biopsies and peripheral blood were collected. In this sample, this clone turned up a few times. Its target is not known. It was cDNA, reverse transcribed from extracted RNA, that served as the sequencing template. Some clones are missing from TCRdb's copy, which holds only in-frame ones; the method was immunoSEQ multiplex PCR. The repertoire holds approximately 170,000 clones, with roughly three fifths as singletons. The CDR3 has 14 amino acids. V gave up 4 bases and J gave up 0 bases, with 7 bases separating them. CDR1 and CDR2 (germline): MNHNS, SASEGT.

The V gene is TRBV6-1, the J gene TRBJ1-5; TRBD1 is a possible D gene (5 bases). The sequence derives from a human donor with alopecia areata. The input for sequencing was CD4+ T cells sorted from blood, taken at week 4, from a patient treated with tofacitinib. CDR3 sequence reads: CASSGDGSNQPQHF. The CDR3 DNA reads as TGTGCCAGCAGTGGGGACGGTAGCAATCAGCCCCAGCATTTT.